The text below deals with one T cell receptor beta chain. This sample stems from a study of blood T cell repertoires in COVID-19. Study details: The samples span acute and convalescent COVID-19 from the United States, Italy and Spain. The cDNA or gDNA used as material had been derived from T cells, B-cell-depleted T cells, or PBMCs.

Trimming removed 4 bases from V and 2 bases from J; junction bases left unmatched: 10. The CDR3 loop spans 16 amino acids. Germline assignment: CDR1 SNHLY and CDR2 FYNNEI. Under the authors' procedure: By means of reference gene primer amplification, nucleated cell counts were estimated. The assay was immunoSEQ multiplex PCR, and TCRdb's table has in-frame clones only and misses some. The V and J calls and clone size come from that table; D and trimming were worked out from the DNA. The profile shows about 69,000 clones, about 85% of them singletons. This chain uses TRBV2 with TRBJ2-5; TRBD1 matches 7 bases. The receptor comes from an older man with acute or convalescent COVID-19. The sequencing sample was made of peripheral blood. The CDR3 region is CASSGQGHVYQETQYF. CDR3 DNA sequence: TGTGCCAGCAGTGGACAGGGACACGTTTATCAAGAGACCCAGTACTTC.